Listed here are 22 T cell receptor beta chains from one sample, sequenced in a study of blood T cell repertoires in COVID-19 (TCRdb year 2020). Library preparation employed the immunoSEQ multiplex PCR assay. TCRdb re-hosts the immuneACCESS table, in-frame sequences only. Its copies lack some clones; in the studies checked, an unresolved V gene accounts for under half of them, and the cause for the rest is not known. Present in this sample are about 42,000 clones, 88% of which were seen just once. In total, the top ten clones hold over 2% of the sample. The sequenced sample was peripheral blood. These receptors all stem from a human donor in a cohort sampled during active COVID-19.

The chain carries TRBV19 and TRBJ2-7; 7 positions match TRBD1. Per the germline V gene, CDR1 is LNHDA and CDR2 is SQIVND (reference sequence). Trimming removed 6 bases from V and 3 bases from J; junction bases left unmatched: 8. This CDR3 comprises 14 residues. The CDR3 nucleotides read TGTGCCAGTAGCCGGGGACAGCTGGGCTACGAGCAGTACTTC. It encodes CASSRGQLGYEQYF.

CDR3 in amino acids: CASSSGRMNTEAFF. CDR3 DNA sequence: TGTGCCAGCAGTAGTGGCAGAATGAACACTGAAGCTTTCTTT. The V call is TRBV2, the J call TRBJ1-1; D not resolved. The CDR3 loop spans 14 amino acids. CDR1 is SNHLY, CDR2 FYNNEI, per germline. The germline V and J ends were trimmed by 5 bases and 0 bases, with 10 bases remaining between them.

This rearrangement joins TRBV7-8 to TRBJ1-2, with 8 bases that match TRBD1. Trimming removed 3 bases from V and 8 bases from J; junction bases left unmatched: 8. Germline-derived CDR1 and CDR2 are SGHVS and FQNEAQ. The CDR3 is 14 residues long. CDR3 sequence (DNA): TGTGCCAGCAGCTTGGGAACAGGGGGTGAGGGCTACACCTTC. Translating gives CASSLGTGGEGYTF.

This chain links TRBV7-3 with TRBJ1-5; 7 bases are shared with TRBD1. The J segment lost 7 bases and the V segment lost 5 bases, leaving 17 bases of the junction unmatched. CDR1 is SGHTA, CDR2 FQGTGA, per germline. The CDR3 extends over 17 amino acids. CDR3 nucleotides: TGTGCCAGCAGCCCCGCCTCCTTAAGGGGGCTCGGCCAGCCCCAGCATTTT. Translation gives CASSPASLRGLGQPQHF.

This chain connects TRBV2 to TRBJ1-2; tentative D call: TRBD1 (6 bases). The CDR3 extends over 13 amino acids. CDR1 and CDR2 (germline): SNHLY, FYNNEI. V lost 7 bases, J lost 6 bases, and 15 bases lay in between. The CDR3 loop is CASTPGTLNGYTF. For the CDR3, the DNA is TGTGCCAGCACCCCCGGGACACTAAATGGCTACACCTTC.

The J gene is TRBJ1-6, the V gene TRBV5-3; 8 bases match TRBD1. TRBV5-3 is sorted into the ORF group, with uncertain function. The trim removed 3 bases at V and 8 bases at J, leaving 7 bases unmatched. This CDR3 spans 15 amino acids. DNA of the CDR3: TGTGCCAGAAGCTACCGACAGGGGTCATATTCACCCCTCCACTTT. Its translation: CARSYRQGSYSPLHF.

CDR3 coding DNA: TGCAGCGCCGGACAGTCCAGCTCCTACGAGCAGTACTTC. Its protein product is CSAGQSSSYEQYF. The chain has TRBV29-1 and TRBJ2-7; maybe TRBD1 (6 bases). The V end was cut by 7 bases, the J end by 0 bases, with 13 bases between. The CDR3 runs to 13 residues. CDR1 is SQVTM, CDR2 ANQGSEA, per germline.

The CDR3 protein is CASSLNRGNTGELFF. For the CDR3, the DNA is TGTGCCAGCAGCCTAAACAGGGGAAACACCGGGGAGCTGTTTTTT. The chain is built from TRBV7-3 and TRBJ2-2; 7 bases match TRBD1. V lost 5 bases to trimming and J lost 2 bases; unmatched junction nucleotides: 5. Germline V gives CDR1 SGHTA, CDR2 FQGTGA. The CDR3 covers 15 residues. The full variable domain, its missing parts supplied by reference TRBV7-3 and TRBJ2-2, is GAGVSQTPSNKVTEKGKYVELRCDPISGHTALYWYRQSLGQGPEFLIYFQGTGAADDSGLPNDRFFAVRPEGSVSTLKIQRTERGDSAVYLCASSLNRGNTGELFFGEGSRLTVL.

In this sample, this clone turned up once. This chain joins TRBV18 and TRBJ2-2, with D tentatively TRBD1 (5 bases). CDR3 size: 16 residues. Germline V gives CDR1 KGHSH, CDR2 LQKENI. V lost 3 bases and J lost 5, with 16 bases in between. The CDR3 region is CASSPLEGARTGELFF. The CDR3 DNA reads TGTGCCAGCTCACCCCTGGAAGGGGCGAGGACCGGGGAGCTGTTTTTT.

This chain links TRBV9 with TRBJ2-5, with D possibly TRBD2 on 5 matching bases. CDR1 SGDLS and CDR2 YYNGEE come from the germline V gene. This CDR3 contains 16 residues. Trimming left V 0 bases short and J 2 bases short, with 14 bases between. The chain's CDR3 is CASSVAGGRPQETQYF. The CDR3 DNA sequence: TGTGCCAGCAGCGTAGCTGGAGGCAGGCCACAAGAGACCCAGTACTTC.

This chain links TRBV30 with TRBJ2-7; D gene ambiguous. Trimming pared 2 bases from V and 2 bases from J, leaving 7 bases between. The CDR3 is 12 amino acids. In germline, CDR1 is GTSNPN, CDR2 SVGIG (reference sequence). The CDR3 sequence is CAWSQLAYEQYF. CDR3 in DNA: TGTGCCTGGAGTCAGTTGGCCTACGAGCAGTACTTC.

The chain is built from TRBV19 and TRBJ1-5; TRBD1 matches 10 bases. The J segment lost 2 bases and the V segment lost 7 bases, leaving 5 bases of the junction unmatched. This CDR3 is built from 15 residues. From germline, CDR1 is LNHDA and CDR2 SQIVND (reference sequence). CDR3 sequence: CASTPTGGGNQPQHF. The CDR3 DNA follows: TGTGCCAGTACCCCGACAGGGGGCGGCAATCAGCCCCAGCATTTT.

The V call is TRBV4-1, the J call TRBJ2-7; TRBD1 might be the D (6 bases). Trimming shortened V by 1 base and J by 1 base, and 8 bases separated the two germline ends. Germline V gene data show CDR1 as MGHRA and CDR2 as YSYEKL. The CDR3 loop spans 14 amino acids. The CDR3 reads CASSQGQDSYEQYF. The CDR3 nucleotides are TGCGCCAGCAGCCAAGGACAGGATTCCTACGAGCAGTACTTC.

The CDR3 region has the DNA TGTGCCGGAAAGCGGGGGCGAATCCTCAAAGAGACCCAGTACTTC. Its protein is CAGKRGRILKETQYF. V usage is TRBV28 and J usage is TRBJ2-5; the match to TRBD2 covers 8 bases. CDR3 length: 15 amino acids. Germline lookup yields CDR1 MDHEN and CDR2 SYDVKM. Trimming cost V 11 bases and J 3 bases; bases outside gene matches: 14.

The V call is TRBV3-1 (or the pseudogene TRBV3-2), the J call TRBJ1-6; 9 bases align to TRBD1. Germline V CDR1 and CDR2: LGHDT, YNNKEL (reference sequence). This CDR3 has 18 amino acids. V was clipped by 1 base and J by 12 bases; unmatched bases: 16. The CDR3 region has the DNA TGTGCCAGCAGCCAAGTGACAGGGGGTCTTACAAAGCTTGGACCCCTCCACTTT. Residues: CASSQVTGGLTKLGPLHF.

The CDR3: CATLGEGNYGYTF. In nucleotides, the CDR3 is TGTGCCACCCTGGGGGAGGGTAACTATGGCTACACCTTC. The rearrangement links TRBV19 to TRBJ1-2; D may be TRBD1 (5 bases). The V end was cut by 10 bases, the J end by 1 base, with 13 bases between. Germline V gene data show CDR1 as LNHDA and CDR2 as SQIVND (reference sequence). The CDR3 consists of 13 residues.

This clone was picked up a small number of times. This CDR3 reads CAWSTGTGSSGNTIYF. The CDR3 nucleotides are TGTGCCTGGAGCACCGGGACAGGAAGCTCTGGAAACACCATATATTTT. The V call is TRBV30, the J call TRBJ1-3, with 8 bases aligning to TRBD1. Trimming at V came to 3 bases and at J to 0 bases, leaving 7 bases not matched to a gene. The V gene's germline CDR1 is GTSNPN and CDR2 SVGIG (reference sequence). This CDR3 has 16 amino acids.

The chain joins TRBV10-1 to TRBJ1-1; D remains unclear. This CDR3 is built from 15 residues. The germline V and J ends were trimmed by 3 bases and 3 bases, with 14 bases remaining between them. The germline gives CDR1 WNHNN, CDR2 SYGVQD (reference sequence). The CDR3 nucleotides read TGCGCCAGCAGTGAAAGTCGAGGTTTGGACACTGAAGCTTTCTTT. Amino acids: CASSESRGLDTEAFF.

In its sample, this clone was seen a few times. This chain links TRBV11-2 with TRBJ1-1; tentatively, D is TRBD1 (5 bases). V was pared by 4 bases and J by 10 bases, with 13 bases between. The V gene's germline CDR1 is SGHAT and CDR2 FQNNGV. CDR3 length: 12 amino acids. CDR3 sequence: CASSSVGPPAFF. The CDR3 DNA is TGTGCCAGCAGCTCTGTGGGGCCCCCAGCTTTCTTT.

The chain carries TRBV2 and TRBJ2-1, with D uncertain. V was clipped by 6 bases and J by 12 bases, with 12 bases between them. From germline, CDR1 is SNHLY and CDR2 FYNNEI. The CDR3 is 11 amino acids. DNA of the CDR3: TGTGCCAGCAGAGACTCCAAAGGGCAGTTCTTC. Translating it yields CASRDSKGQFF.

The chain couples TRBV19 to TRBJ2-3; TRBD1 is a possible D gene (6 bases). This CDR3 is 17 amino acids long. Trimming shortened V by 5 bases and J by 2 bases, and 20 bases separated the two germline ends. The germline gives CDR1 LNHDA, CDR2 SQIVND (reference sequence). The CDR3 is CASSSNFRTDNTDTQYF. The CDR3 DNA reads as TGTGCCAGTAGTTCAAACTTCAGGACAGACAACACAGATACGCAGTATTTT.

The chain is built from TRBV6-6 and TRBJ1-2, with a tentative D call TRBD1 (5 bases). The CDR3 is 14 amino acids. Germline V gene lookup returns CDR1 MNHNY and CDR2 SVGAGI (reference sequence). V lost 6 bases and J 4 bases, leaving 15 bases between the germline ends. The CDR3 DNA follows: TGTGCCAGCAGCCCGGGGGGGTCGGGCTATGGCTACACCTTC. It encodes CASSPGGSGYGYTF.